These 30 T cell receptor beta chains came from one sample sequenced in a study of T cell clones after liver transplantation. Method: immunoSEQ multiplex PCR; TCRdb's copy keeps in-frame clones and lacks some. The profile shows under 7,000 clones, 70% of them singletons. Sequenced material: CD8+ T cells from blood, taken before liver transplant. Every receptor here comes from a human donor who received a liver transplant.

The chain combines TRBV30 with TRBJ2-2; weak D call: TRBD2 (5 bases). CDR1 is GTSNPN and CDR2 is SVGIG in the germline V gene (reference sequence). The V and J ends lost 7 bases and 2 bases respectively, with 11 bases between them. CDR3 length: 13 amino acids. CDR3 coding DNA: TGTGCCTCGGTTAGGACTAACACCGGGGAGCTGTTTTTT. Translation: CASVRTNTGELFF.

The chain joins TRBV19 to TRBJ2-1; the match to TRBD2 covers 7 bases. Germline-derived CDR1 and CDR2 are LNHDA and SQIVND (reference sequence). V lost 4 bases to trimming and J lost 6 bases; unmatched junction nucleotides: 9. The CDR3 runs 15 residues. For the CDR3, the DNA is TGTGCCAGTAGTAAGGTGCGGGAGCACGGCAATGAGCAGTTCTTC. Encoded protein: CASSKVREHGNEQFF.

CDR3 loop: CATSMGPWCGKTYGYTF. CDR3 nucleotides: TGTGCCACCAGCATGGGTCCATGGTGTGGAAAGACCTATGGCTACACCTTC. This chain connects TRBV15 to TRBJ1-2; the D is unclear. V was pared by 4 bases and J by 4 bases, with 22 bases between. The length of the CDR3 is 17 residues. Germline assignment: CDR1 LNHNV and CDR2 YYDKDF (reference sequence). Using reference TRBV15 and TRBJ1-2 for the parts outside the CDR3, the full variable domain is DAMVIQNPRYQVTQFGKPVTLSCSQTLNHNVMYWYQQKSSQAPKLLFHYYDKDFNNEADTPDNFQSRRPNTSFCFLDIRSPGLGDTAMYLCATSMGPWCGKTYGYTFGSGTRLTVV.

The V gene is TRBV7-8, the J gene TRBJ2-1; 10 nucleotides line up with TRBD1. Trimming took 5 bases from V and 3 from J; bases not matched to a gene: 7. The CDR3 runs to 16 residues. CDR1 SGHVS and CDR2 FQNEAQ come from the germline V gene. The CDR3 spells CASSQGRDRGYNEQFF. The DNA of the CDR3 is TGTGCCAGCAGCCAGGGTCGGGACAGGGGCTACAATGAGCAGTTCTTC.

This chain connects TRBV18 to TRBJ2-1, with D perhaps TRBD1 (6 bases). The CDR3 is 13 residues long. The germline CDR1 and CDR2 sequences are KGHSH and LQKENI. V was pared by 3 bases and J by 9 bases, with 12 bases between. The CDR3 nucleotides read TGTGCCAGCTCACCGGGGGCAGGAGGTGAGCAGTTCTTC. Encoded protein: CASSPGAGGEQFF.

The genes are TRBV25-1 and TRBJ2-1; TRBD2 aligns across 9 bases. V shed 3 bases, J shed 6 bases, and the junction held 0 bases outside the gene matches. CDR3 length: 13 amino acids. Germline values: CDR1 MGHDK, CDR2 SYGVNS. CDR3 sequence reads: CASSEREGNEQFF. DNA for the CDR3: TGTGCCAGCAGTGAGCGGGAGGGCAATGAGCAGTTCTTC.

As DNA, the CDR3 is TGTGCCAGCAGCTTGGGGATGGGAGGACAGCCCCAGCATTTT. Translated: CASSLGMGGQPQHF. The chain carries TRBV5-5 and TRBJ1-5, with unresolved D. This CDR3 has 14 residues. Germline CDR1 SGHKS, CDR2 YYEKEE (reference sequence). V was trimmed by 0 bases and J by 7 bases, leaving 11 bases between them.

This clone was recorded once. The chain joins TRBV2 to TRBJ1-4, with TRBD1 matching over 7 bases. CDR1 SNHLY and CDR2 FYNNEI come from the germline V gene. After removal of 7 bases from V and 4 bases from J, the junction contained 9 bases not matched to a gene. The CDR3 totals 15 residues. CDR3 in amino acids: CASKITGADNEKLFF. The CDR3 DNA reads as TGTGCCAGCAAAATCACAGGGGCGGATAATGAAAAACTGTTTTTT.

CDR3 DNA: TGTGCCAGCAGCTTGCCAGTGAGCAGTGGACAGGTCCTGGGAGAGACCCAGTACTTC. Translating it yields CASSLPVSSGQVLGETQYF. The chain joins TRBV7-6 to TRBJ2-5; 7 bases match TRBD1. Per the germline V gene, CDR1 is SGHVS and CDR2 is FNYEAQ. Trimming removed 3 bases from V and 4 bases from J; junction bases left unmatched: 20. The CDR3 sequence is 19 residues long.

The chain joins TRBV15 to TRBJ1-1, with 10 bases aligning to TRBD1. Trimming took 9 bases from V and 2 from J; bases not matched to a gene: 9. The germline CDR1 and CDR2 sequences are LNHNV and YYDKDF (reference sequence). The CDR3 contains 15 residues. CDR3: CATRPGTGVNTEAFF. As DNA, the CDR3 is TGTGCCACGAGACCCGGGACAGGGGTTAACACTGAAGCTTTCTTT.

This chain joins TRBV28 and TRBJ2-1, with TRBD2 identical over 14 bases. With V trimmed by 5 bases and J by 3 bases, 12 bases remained unmatched. Germline V gene sequence: CDR1 MDHEN, CDR2 SYDVKM. The CDR3 loop spans 19 amino acids. CDR3: CASSPYRLAGGPDYNEQFF. CDR3 DNA sequence: TGTGCCAGCAGTCCATATCGACTAGCGGGAGGGCCGGACTACAATGAGCAGTTCTTC. The variable domain in full, completed from reference TRBV28 and TRBJ2-1, reads DVKVTQSSRYLVKRTGEKVFLECVQDMDHENMFWYRQDPGLGLRLIYFSYDVKMKEKGDIPEGYSVSREKKERFSLILESASTNQTSMYLCASSPYRLAGGPDYNEQFFGPGTRLTVL.

This clone showed up just a few times. The V and J genes are TRBV9 and TRBJ2-2; 14 bases line up with TRBD2. Germline values: CDR1 SGDLS, CDR2 YYNGEE. The CDR3 is made up of 17 amino acids. The ends lost 3 bases at V and 3 bases at J; junction bases unmatched: 4. CDR3 loop: CASSEPGLAGDTGELFF. CDR3 sequence (DNA): TGTGCCAGCAGCGAACCGGGACTAGCGGGGGACACCGGGGAGCTGTTTTTT. The full variable domain, completed using reference TRBV9 and TRBJ2-2, is DSGVTQTPKHLITATGQRVTLRCSPRSGDLSVYWYQQSLDQGLQFLIQYYNGEERAKGNILERFSAQQFPDLHSELNLSSLELGDSALYFCASSEPGLAGDTGELFFGEGSRLTVL.

The rearrangement links TRBV6-1 to TRBJ2-7; 8 nucleotides align to TRBD1. The CDR3 runs to 13 residues. Germline V CDR1 and CDR2: MNHNS, SASEGT. With 6 bases clipped from V and 2 bases from J, the junction kept 3 bases outside the gene matches. The CDR3 DNA reads as TGTGCCAGCAGAAACAGGGGGGCCTACGAGCAGTACTTC. Its translation is CASRNRGAYEQYF.

The chain recombines TRBV19 with TRBJ1-3, with a tentative D call TRBD1 (5 bases). The CDR3 runs 15 residues. Trimming left V 5 bases short and J 0 bases short, with 11 bases between. Germline V gene sequence: CDR1 LNHDA, CDR2 SQIVND (reference sequence). CDR3 amino acids: CASSSGTTSGNTIYF. The CDR3 DNA sequence: TGTGCCAGTAGTTCCGGGACCACCTCTGGAAACACCATATATTTT.

The chain uses TRBV6-5 and TRBJ2-1; TRBD1 aligns across 8 bases. The CDR3 extends over 14 amino acids. V shed 6 bases and J 7 bases; nucleotides not matched to a gene: 8. Germline CDR1 is MNHEY and CDR2 is SVGAGI. The CDR3 bases are TGTGCCAGCAGGAACAGGGGGTCTGGGAATGAGCAGTTCTTC. This codes for CASRNRGSGNEQFF.

Here the CDR3 reads CASRPSSDEQFF. The CDR3 nucleotides read TGTGCCAGCAGGCCCTCCTCGGATGAGCAGTTCTTC. The gene calls are TRBV6-5 and TRBJ2-1; unclear D gene. Trimming cost V 6 bases and J 8 bases, with 11 bases left between them. Germline lookup yields CDR1 MNHEY and CDR2 SVGAGI. The CDR3 length is 12 residues.

The chain's CDR3 is CAISELLDRDKSNLAEAFF. DNA for the CDR3: TGTGCCATCAGTGAGCTCCTTGACAGGGACAAATCTAATCTGGCTGAAGCTTTCTTT. V gene TRBV10-3 combines with J gene TRBJ1-1, with 7 bases matching TRBD1. The CDR3 is 19 residues long. With 2 bases clipped from V and 6 bases from J, the junction kept 21 bases outside the gene matches. From germline, CDR1 is ENHRY and CDR2 SYGVKD.

The rearrangement joins TRBV6-5 to TRBJ2-3; D may be TRBD1 or TRBD2 (5 bases each). This CDR3 region has 15 residues. Germline CDR1 MNHEY, CDR2 SVGAGI. Trimming shortened V by 6 bases and J by 2 bases, and 15 bases separated the two germline ends. CDR3 in amino acids: CASRSNPGTTDTQYF. The CDR3, as DNA: TGTGCCAGCAGAAGCAACCCGGGGACCACAGATACGCAGTATTTT.

J is TRBJ2-1 and V is TRBV29-1, with 9 bases aligning to TRBD2. J was trimmed by 6 bases and V by 4 bases; bases with no gene match: 7. CDR1 is SQVTM and CDR2 is ANQGSEA in the germline V gene. CDR3 size: 14 residues. The CDR3 DNA is TGCAGCGTTGCTGGGCTAGCGGGAATCAATGAGCAGTTCTTC. This encodes CSVAGLAGINEQFF.

The chain employs TRBV5-5 and TRBJ1-5; no definite D call. Germline V CDR1 and CDR2: SGHKS, YYEKEE (reference sequence). V lost 0 bases to trimming and J lost 7 bases, with 11 bases between them. The CDR3 is 14 residues long. This chain's CDR3 is CASSLGAAEQPQHF. As DNA, the CDR3 is TGTGCCAGCAGCTTGGGCGCGGCCGAACAGCCCCAGCATTTT.

This chain connects TRBV19 to TRBJ2-2; D is undetermined. This CDR3 region has 12 residues. Germline CDR1 LNHDA, CDR2 SQIVND (reference sequence). Trimming stripped 4 bases from V and 3 bases from J, with 3 bases between. The CDR3 bases are TGTGCCAGTAGTACATACACCGGGGAGCTGTTTTTT. It translates to CASSTYTGELFF.

The rearrangement uses TRBV5-4 and TRBJ2-1; 10 bases fit TRBD2. CDR3 size: 15 residues. V gave up 4 bases and J gave up 7 bases; unmatched junction bases: 8. The germline CDR1 and CDR2 sequences are SGHNT and YYREEE (reference sequence). CDR3 protein: CASSLGLAATNEQFF. The DNA of the CDR3 is TGTGCCAGCAGCCTTGGACTAGCGGCAACTAATGAGCAGTTCTTC.

The rearrangement links TRBV30 to TRBJ2-1; the D gene is possibly TRBD2 (6 bases). The CDR3 has 14 amino acids. V lost 5 bases and J lost 4, with 15 bases in between. Germline assignment: CDR1 GTSNPN and CDR2 SVGIG (reference sequence). CDR3: CAWGWRLGYNEQFF. The CDR3 nucleotides are TGTGCCTGGGGTTGGCGACTAGGGTACAATGAGCAGTTCTTC.

This clone was picked up one time. The chain links TRBV19 to TRBJ1-5, with TRBD1 as a possible D gene (5 bases). The CDR3 is 15 residues long. Germline V gene sequence: CDR1 LNHDA, CDR2 SQIVND (reference sequence). Trimming cost V 4 bases and J 0 bases, with 10 bases left between them. The CDR3 is CASSTDNYSNQPQHF. CDR3 bases: TGTGCCAGTAGTACGGACAATTATAGCAATCAGCCCCAGCATTTT.

The chain links TRBV9 to TRBJ2-1, with 7 bases matching TRBD1. V was clipped by 0 bases and J by 9 bases; unmatched bases: 9. The germline V gene encodes CDR1 SGDLS and CDR2 YYNGEE. The CDR3 is 15 amino acids. CDR3 region: CASSVGQGSDIEQFF. DNA for the CDR3: TGTGCCAGCAGCGTAGGACAGGGAAGTGATATTGAGCAGTTCTTC. The full variable domain, completed using reference TRBV9 and TRBJ2-1, is DSGVTQTPKHLITATGQRVTLRCSPRSGDLSVYWYQQSLDQGLQFLIQYYNGEERAKGNILERFSAQQFPDLHSELNLSSLELGDSALYFCASSVGQGSDIEQFFGPGTRLTVL.

The chain employs TRBV19 and TRBJ1-1; possible D gene TRBD1, 5 bases. The CDR3 length is 13 residues. Per the germline V gene, CDR1 is LNHDA and CDR2 is SQIVND (reference sequence). V was shortened by 7 bases and J by 7 bases, with 16 bases between the two germline ends. The CDR3 nucleotides read TGTGCCAGTACGAAGGGGTTTGCCGATGAAGCTTTCTTT. This encodes CASTKGFADEAFF. Based on the CDR3 plus reference TRBV19 and TRBJ1-1, the full variable domain is DGGITQSPKYLFRKEGQNVTLSCEQNLNHDAMYWYRQDPGQGLRLIYYSQIVNDFQKGDIAEGYSVSREKKESFPLTVTSAQKNPTAFYLCASTKGFADEAFFGQGTRLTVV.

The rearrangement uses TRBV6-1 and TRBJ2-7; unclear D gene. CDR1 MNHNS and CDR2 SASEGT come from the germline V gene. The CDR3 is 15 amino acids. The CDR3 region is CASSEADGTTYEQHV. CDR3 sequence (DNA): TGTGCCAGCAGTGAAGCAGATGGCACAACCTACGAGCAGCACGTC.

The V and J genes are TRBV7-8 and TRBJ1-3; TRBD1 aligns across 7 bases. The CDR3 totals 16 residues. V shed 4 bases and J 0 bases; nucleotides not matched to a gene: 6. Germline V gene data show CDR1 as SGHVS and CDR2 as FQNEAQ. The CDR3 coding sequence is TGTGCCAGCAGCTCCATGGACAGGCGCTCTGGAAACACCATATATTTT. Amino acids: CASSSMDRRSGNTIYF.

The V gene is TRBV27, the J gene TRBJ2-1, with D perhaps assigned TRBD1 or TRBD2 (6 bases each). From germline, CDR1 is MNHEY and CDR2 SMNVEV (reference sequence). V dropped 0 bases and J dropped 8 bases, with 11 bases sitting between them. This CDR3 contains 14 residues. The CDR3 coding sequence is TGTGCCAGCAGTTTATCGGAGGGGGGCTATGAGCAGTTCTTC. This codes for CASSLSEGGYEQFF.

The chain has TRBV6-1 and TRBJ2-2; 8 positions agree with TRBD1. The CDR3 sequence is 14 residues long. V lost 6 bases and J lost 4; bases outside the gene matches: 4. The V gene's germline CDR1 is MNHNS and CDR2 SASEGT. The CDR3 protein is CASRAGGFTGELFF. The CDR3 bases are TGTGCCAGCAGGGCAGGGGGCTTCACCGGGGAGCTGTTTTTT.